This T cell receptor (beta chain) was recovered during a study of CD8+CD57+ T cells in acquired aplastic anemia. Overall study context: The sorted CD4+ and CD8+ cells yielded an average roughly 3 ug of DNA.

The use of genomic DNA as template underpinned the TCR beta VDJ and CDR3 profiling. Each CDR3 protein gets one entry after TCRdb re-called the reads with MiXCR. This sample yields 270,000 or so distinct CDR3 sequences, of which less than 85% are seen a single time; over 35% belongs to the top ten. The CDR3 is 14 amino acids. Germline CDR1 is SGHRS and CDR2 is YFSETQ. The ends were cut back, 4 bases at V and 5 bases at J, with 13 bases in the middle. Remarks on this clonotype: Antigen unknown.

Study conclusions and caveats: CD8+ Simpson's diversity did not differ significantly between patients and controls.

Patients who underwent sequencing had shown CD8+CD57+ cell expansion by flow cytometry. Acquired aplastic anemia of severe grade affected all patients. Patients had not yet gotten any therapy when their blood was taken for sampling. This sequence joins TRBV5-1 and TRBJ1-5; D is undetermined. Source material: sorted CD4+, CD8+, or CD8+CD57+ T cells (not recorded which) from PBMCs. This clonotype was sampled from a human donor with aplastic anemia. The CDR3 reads CASSVAFCDQPQHF. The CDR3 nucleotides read TGCGCCAGCAGCGTGGCATTCTGCGATCAGCCCCAGCATTTT. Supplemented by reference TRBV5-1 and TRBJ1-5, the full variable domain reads KAGVTQTPRYLIKTRGQQVTLSCSPISGHRSVSWYQQTPGQGLQFLFEYFSETQRNKGNFPGRFSGRQFSNSRSEMNVSTLELGDSALYLCASSVAFCDQPQHFGDGTRLSIL.